This paragraph covers one T cell receptor beta chain sequence. Its antigen remains unknown. This entry comes from a study of T cell responses to AZD1222 COVID-19 vaccine. Background on the study: Recipients boosted at about 4 weeks or about 12 weeks are pooled.

Produced via immunoSEQ multiplex PCR; TCRdb's table is partial and in-frame only. Among 150,000 or so clones, under 95% were seen once, and the ten largest hold roughly 5.5%. The CDR3 length is 14 residues. Germline values: CDR1 MGHRA, CDR2 YSYEKL. V lost 0 bases, J lost 4 bases, and 8 bases lay in between. Points from the study as a whole: Repertoire collection took place solely once the T cell response had peaked. Rises in breadth and depth of Spike-specific TCRs came after two AZD1222 doses. Seropositive status at baseline applied to only five to seven AZD1222 recipients.

This receptor was identified in an adult in good health. V usage is TRBV4-1 and J usage is TRBJ2-3, with D unresolved. Specimen: peripheral blood, collected on day 0 of AZD1222 vaccination. The CDR3 region is CASSQETASDTQYF. Here the CDR3 DNA reads TGCGCCAGCAGCCAAGAAACCGCCTCAGATACGCAGTATTTT.